This passage covers 32 T cell receptor beta chains from one sample sequenced in a study of PD-L1 blockade in urothelial cancer. The protocol was immunoSEQ multiplex PCR, while the TCRdb copy is restricted to in-frame clones and leaves out a portion. This table holds around 70,000 clones, roughly 84% found once. The time point is: pretreatment peripheral blood. The sample was PBMCs, taken around atezolizumab (anti-PD-L1) treatment. The receptors here all came from a woman in her 70s with urothelial cancer.

V and J are TRBV19 and TRBJ1-4; D gene uncertain. CDR3 length: 14 residues. Trimming removed 5 bases from V and 8 bases from J, with 15 bases in between. Germline loops: CDR1 LNHDA, CDR2 SQIVND (reference sequence). The CDR3 loop reads CASSPVNNAEKLFF. The CDR3 DNA is TGTGCCAGTAGTCCCGTGAACAACGCCGAAAAACTGTTTTTT. Drawing the rest from reference TRBV19 and TRBJ1-4, the complete variable domain is DGGITQSPKYLFRKEGQNVTLSCEQNLNHDAMYWYRQDPGQGLRLIYYSQIVNDFQKGDIAEGYSVSREKKESFPLTVTSAQKNPTAFYLCASSPVNNAEKLFFGSGTQLSVL.

This chain uses TRBV18 with TRBJ1-1, with TRBD1 as a possible D gene (5 bases). This CDR3 region has 12 residues. Germline CDR1 is KGHSH and CDR2 is LQKENI. V lost 4 bases and J 3 bases, leaving 6 bases between the germline ends. CDR3 residues: CASSQGHTEAFF. DNA of the CDR3: TGTGCCAGCTCACAGGGGCACACTGAAGCTTTCTTT.

The V gene is TRBV28, the J gene TRBJ1-5; the match to TRBD1 covers 7 bases. The CDR3 runs to 15 residues. Germline CDR1 and CDR2: MDHEN and SYDVKM. V was clipped by 7 bases and J by 7 bases; unmatched bases: 13. This CDR3 is CASTPRQGVAQPQHF. CDR3 DNA: TGTGCCAGCACTCCAAGACAGGGCGTGGCGCAGCCCCAGCATTTT.

The V and J genes are TRBV7-8 and TRBJ2-7, with TRBD1 matching over 10 bases. CDR1 and CDR2 from the germline V gene are SGHVS and FQNEAQ. CDR3 length: 14 amino acids. The trim removed 4 bases at V and 6 bases at J, leaving 6 bases unmatched. CDR3: CASSSSTGGFEQYF. The CDR3 DNA follows: TGTGCCAGCAGCTCCTCGACAGGGGGCTTCGAGCAGTACTTC.

The table lists this clone with a few counts. The rearrangement uses TRBV7-6 and TRBJ2-7, with 10 bases matching TRBD1. The trim removed 4 bases at V and 6 bases at J, leaving 6 bases unmatched. Germline V gene data show CDR1 as SGHVS and CDR2 as FNYEAQ. The length of the CDR3 is 14 residues. CDR3 nucleotides: TGTGCCAGCAGCTCGGGGGACAGGGGTCCCGAGCAGTACTTC. Residues: CASSSGDRGPEQYF. The full variable domain, with the rest looked up from reference TRBV7-6 and TRBJ2-7, is GAGVSQSPRYKVTKRGQDVALRCDPISGHVSLYWYRQALGQGPEFLTYFNYEAQQDKSGLPNDRFSAERPEGSISTLTIQRTEQRDSAMYRCASSSGDRGPEQYFGPGTRLTVT.

The chain has TRBV6-5 and TRBJ2-7; maybe TRBD1 (5 bases). Germline CDR1 reads MNHEY; CDR2 reads SVGAGI. Trimming took 5 bases from V and 6 from J, leaving 8 bases between them. The CDR3 has 11 amino acids. CDR3 bases: TGTGCCAGCAGTCAGGGCAGCGAGCAGTACTTC. The encoded protein is CASSQGSEQYF.

V gene TRBV19 combines with J gene TRBJ1-2; D gene unclear. V lost 3 bases to trimming and J lost 4 bases, with 12 bases between them. The length of the CDR3 is 14 residues. Germline assignment: CDR1 LNHDA and CDR2 SQIVND (reference sequence). The CDR3 nucleotides read TGTGCCAGTAGTATGGGTTCGGGAGGCTATGGCTACACCTTC. Its protein product is CASSMGSGGYGYTF.

The rearrangement joins TRBV7-9 to TRBJ2-3; TRBD2 agrees at 12 bases. After removal of 0 bases from V and 2 bases from J, the junction contained 3 bases not matched to a gene. CDR1 is SEHNR and CDR2 is FQNEAQ in the germline V gene (reference sequence). The CDR3 spans 17 residues. The CDR3 is CASSLARTSGTTDTQYF. The CDR3, as DNA: TGTGCCAGCAGCTTAGCTAGGACTAGCGGGACCACAGATACGCAGTATTTT.

This chain links TRBV5-8 with TRBJ2-4; a possible D gene is TRBD1 (5 bases). Germline-derived CDR1 and CDR2 are SGHTS and YDEGEE. Trimming took off 3 bases at V and 13 bases at J, with 5 bases between the two ends. The CDR3 runs 9 residues. CDR3 coding DNA: TGTGCCAGCAGCTGGGGCCAGTACTTC. Its protein is CASSWGQYF.

Here the CDR3 reads CASSLGDTPGNTIYF. As DNA, the CDR3 is TGTGCCAGCAGCTTAGGGGACACACCTGGAAACACCATATATTTT. V is TRBV11-3 and J is TRBJ1-3; possible D gene TRBD1, 6 bases. The germline CDR1 and CDR2 sequences are SGHNT and YENEEA. The ends were cut back, 1 base at V and 2 bases at J, with 9 bases in the middle. This CDR3 comprises 15 residues.

J is TRBJ1-2 and V is TRBV6-5; 7 nucleotides align to TRBD1. The CDR3 spans 15 residues. Germline V CDR1 and CDR2: MNHEY, SVGAGI. V trimming: 5 bases; J trimming: 0 bases; junction bases outside the gene matches: 6. The CDR3 DNA reads TGTGCCAGCAGTCCCTGGGACAGATCTAACTATGGCTACACCTTC. It translates to CASSPWDRSNYGYTF.

The V call is TRBV30, the J call TRBJ2-1, with TRBD1 matching over 9 bases. The junction had 6 bases not matched to a gene; V was cut back by 2 bases and J by 7 bases. There are 14 residues in the CDR3. CDR1 is GTSNPN and CDR2 is SVGIG in the germline V gene (reference sequence). In DNA, the CDR3 is TGTGCCTGGAGTTCCGGGACAGGGCGAAATGAGCAGTTCTTC. Translating it yields CAWSSGTGRNEQFF.

CDR3 sequence (DNA): TGTGCCAGCAGCTCGGACAGGAGCTCCTACAATGAGCAGTTCTTC. Amino acid sequence: CASSSDRSSYNEQFF. The gene calls are TRBV7-2 and TRBJ2-1; the match to TRBD1 covers 7 bases. This CDR3 comprises 15 residues. The V gene's germline CDR1 is SGHTA and CDR2 FQGNSA. V was clipped by 4 bases and J by 0 bases; unmatched bases: 3.

The V call is TRBV5-6, the J call TRBJ1-2; TRBD1 might be the D (5 bases). This CDR3 is built from 12 residues. The germline V and J ends were trimmed by 4 bases and 8 bases, with 12 bases remaining between them. Germline V gene data show CDR1 as SGHDT and CDR2 as YYEEEE. CDR3: CASSVGDWGYTF. For the CDR3, the DNA is TGTGCCAGCAGCGTAGGGGATTGGGGCTACACCTTC.

The DNA for the CDR3 is TGTGCCAGCAGCTTGGAACTAGCGGGTGGAGAGCAGTTCTTC. This translates into CASSLELAGGEQFF. The rearrangement links TRBV5-4 to TRBJ2-1, with TRBD2 identical over 9 bases. This CDR3 spans 14 amino acids. The germline V gene encodes CDR1 SGHNT and CDR2 YYREEE (reference sequence). With 0 bases clipped from V and 10 bases from J, the junction kept 5 bases outside the gene matches.

The chain employs TRBV2 and TRBJ1-3, with D unresolved. This CDR3 contains 14 residues. Germline loops: CDR1 SNHLY, CDR2 FYNNEI. V was shortened by 1 base and J by 5 bases, with 9 bases between the two germline ends. The CDR3 loop reads CASSEGRTRNTIYF. The CDR3 DNA follows: TGTGCCAGCAGTGAAGGCAGAACCCGAAACACCATATATTTT.

The V gene is TRBV2, the J gene TRBJ2-2, with 8 bases that match TRBD1. Germline V gene data show CDR1 as SNHLY and CDR2 as FYNNEI. With 3 bases clipped from V and 6 bases from J, the junction kept 12 bases outside the gene matches. The CDR3 covers 17 residues. CDR3 residues: CASSDYRGTGQAGELFF. Here the CDR3 DNA reads TGTGCCAGCAGTGATTACAGGGGGACGGGGCAGGCCGGGGAGCTGTTTTTT. The complete variable domain, with remaining parts taken from reference TRBV2 and TRBJ2-2, reads EPEVTQTPSHQVTQMGQEVILRCVPISNHLYFYWYRQILGQKVEFLVSFYNNEISEKSEIFDDQFSVERPDGSNFTLKIRSTKLEDSAMYFCASSDYRGTGQAGELFFGEGSRLTVL.

The rearrangement links TRBV6-5 to TRBJ1-1; 7 bases map to TRBD1. V was clipped by 6 bases and J by 4 bases; unmatched bases: 5. From germline, CDR1 is MNHEY and CDR2 SVGAGI. The CDR3 is 13 residues long. CDR3 sequence: CASSRDRITEAFF. The CDR3 region has the DNA TGTGCCAGCAGCCGGGACAGAATCACTGAAGCTTTCTTT.

The gene calls are TRBV6-5 and TRBJ2-2; the D gene is possibly TRBD1 (5 bases). Germline V gives CDR1 MNHEY, CDR2 SVGAGI. The CDR3 is 14 residues long. The V end was cut by 6 bases, the J end by 3 bases, with 11 bases between. The CDR3 DNA reads TGTGCCAGCAGATTAATGGGGCACACCGGGGAGCTGTTTTTT. This encodes CASRLMGHTGELFF.

The V gene is TRBV7-3, the J gene TRBJ2-7; 9 bases fit TRBD1. Germline loops: CDR1 SGHTA, CDR2 FQGTGA. The CDR3 sequence is 15 residues long. The J segment lost 6 bases and the V segment lost 4 bases, leaving 10 bases of the junction unmatched. CDR3 in DNA: TGTGCCAGCAGCTCCACAGGGGGCGTCTCCGGCGAGCAGTACTTC. As protein: CASSSTGGVSGEQYF.

This clone has only a few counts. This chain joins TRBV28 and TRBJ1-2, with 7 bases fitting TRBD1. The CDR3 is 15 amino acids. With 4 bases clipped from V and 4 bases from J, the junction kept 9 bases outside the gene matches. The germline V gene has CDR1 MDHEN and CDR2 SYDVKM. CDR3 nucleotide sequence: TGTGCCAGCAGTTCCCCCCCCCGGGACAGCTATGGCTACACCTTC. Translating it yields CASSSPPRDSYGYTF.

V is TRBV5-1 and J is TRBJ2-3, with 8 nucleotides matching TRBD2. The CDR3 runs 18 residues. Trimming cost V 3 bases and J 2 bases; bases outside gene matches: 14. CDR1 and CDR2 from the germline V gene are SGHRS and YFSETQ. The CDR3 loop reads CASSSQAGAWGNTDTQYF. The CDR3 DNA reads as TGCGCCAGCAGCTCCCAAGCGGGAGCCTGGGGTAACACAGATACGCAGTATTTT.

The chain uses TRBV5-1 and TRBJ2-7, with a tentative D call TRBD2 (6 bases). The CDR3 sequence is 13 residues long. The V and J ends lost 2 bases and 7 bases respectively, with 13 bases between them. In germline, CDR1 is SGHRS, CDR2 YFSETQ. Here the CDR3 reads CASSFGAGWEQYF. The CDR3 DNA follows: TGCGCCAGCAGCTTCGGGGCGGGGTGGGAGCAGTACTTC.

V is TRBV30 and J is TRBJ2-2, with TRBD1 matching over 7 bases. From germline, CDR1 is GTSNPN and CDR2 SVGIG (reference sequence). The CDR3 runs 13 residues. V was pared by 2 bases and J by 10 bases, with 7 bases of the junction left unmatched. CDR3 coding DNA: TGTGCCTGGAGTAAACAGGGGCTTGCGGAGCTGTTTTTT. This gives the protein CAWSKQGLAELFF.

This CDR3 is CASRALSSAHSGTQYF. The CDR3 DNA sequence: TGTGCCAGCAGGGCCTTGTCATCTGCCCATTCGGGGACCCAGTACTTC. The V call is TRBV2, the J call TRBJ2-5; no clear D gene. With 6 bases removed from V and 7 bases from J, the gap between germline ends came to 24 bases. The germline V gene has CDR1 SNHLY and CDR2 FYNNEI. The CDR3 loop spans 16 amino acids.

The V gene is TRBV4-1, the J gene TRBJ2-2; a weak D match, TRBD1 (6 bases). Trimming left V 4 bases short and J 4 bases short, with 13 bases between. The germline V gene encodes CDR1 MGHRA and CDR2 YSYEKL. The CDR3 is 15 residues long. CDR3 nucleotides: TGCGCCAGCAGCCCACAGGGTTGGTCCACCGGGGAGCTGTTTTTT. Encoded protein: CASSPQGWSTGELFF.

This chain uses TRBV4-1 with TRBJ2-7, with TRBD2 matching 10 bases. Germline assignment: CDR1 MGHRA and CDR2 YSYEKL. The CDR3 is made up of 18 amino acids. The trim removed 0 bases at V and 0 bases at J, leaving 8 bases unmatched. CDR3 loop: CASSQDGSGRIFSYEQYF. In nucleotides, the CDR3 is TGCGCCAGCAGCCAAGATGGTAGCGGGAGGATTTTCTCCTACGAGCAGTACTTC.

V and J are TRBV2 and TRBJ1-4, with 7 bases fitting TRBD1. The V gene's germline CDR1 is SNHLY and CDR2 FYNNEI. The ends lost 6 bases at V and 7 bases at J; junction bases unmatched: 2. This CDR3 has 12 residues. CDR3 in DNA: TGTGCCAGCAGGGGACAGAGTGAAAAACTGTTTTTT. Protein: CASRGQSEKLFF.

The chain has TRBV7-7 and TRBJ2-3; D possibly corresponds to TRBD1 (6 bases). CDR3 length: 14 amino acids. CDR1 and CDR2 (germline): SSHAT, FNYEAQ (reference sequence). Trimming stripped 1 base from V and 6 bases from J, with 11 bases between. The CDR3 nucleotides are TGTGCCAGCAGCTTAGGAGGGGGAAGCGATACGCAGTATTTT. Translated, it gives CASSLGGGSDTQYF.

This clone showed up just a few times. The DNA of the CDR3 is TGTGCCAGCAGCCCCCAGACAGGGGGTAACGATGAGCAGTTCTTC. Translation gives CASSPQTGGNDEQFF. This rearrangement joins TRBV7-2 to TRBJ2-1; 9 bases align to TRBD1. This CDR3 is built from 15 residues. Germline V gives CDR1 SGHTA, CDR2 FQGNSA. The trim removed 5 bases at V and 8 bases at J, leaving 10 bases unmatched.

This rearrangement joins TRBV5-5 to TRBJ2-5; 10 bases fit TRBD1. CDR3 length: 14 residues. Germline values: CDR1 SGHKS, CDR2 YYEKEE (reference sequence). J gave up 3 bases and V 5 bases, and 4 bases lay outside the gene matches. The CDR3 sequence is CASRAGTGEETQYF. CDR3 bases: TGTGCCAGCAGGGCCGGGACAGGGGAAGAGACCCAGTACTTC.

There are a few counts of this clone. This rearrangement joins TRBV5-6 to TRBJ2-5; the D gene is possibly TRBD1 (6 bases). Trimming cost V 2 bases and J 2 bases, with 7 bases left between them. The CDR3 contains 13 residues. The germline V gene encodes CDR1 SGHDT and CDR2 YYEEEE. The CDR3 loop reads CASSFQGQETQYF. As DNA, the CDR3 is TGTGCCAGCAGCTTTCAGGGGCAAGAGACCCAGTACTTC. Combining the CDR3 with reference TRBV5-6 and TRBJ2-5 gives the whole variable domain DAGVTQSPTHLIKTRGQQVTLRCSPKSGHDTVSWYQQALGQGPQFIFQYYEEEERQRGNFPDRFSGHQFPNYSSELNVNALLLGDSALYLCASSFQGQETQYFGPGTRLLVL.